The 25 T cell receptor beta chains below all came from one sample that was sequenced in a study of T-cell reconstitution after alpha-beta-depleted transplantation in children. These receptors are not linked to any known antigen. Unique molecular identifiers were incorporated during preparation of the TCRbeta library. TCRdb reanalysed the PCR reads using MiXCR and keeps one entry per CDR3 protein. The repertoire holds 330,000 or so distinct CDR3 sequences, about 7.3% seen once, with approximately 9% in the top ten. General study points: After one year, T-cell counts and TCRbeta diversity mostly came from new T cells.

The sequencing here drew on peripheral blood, taken 360 days after TCRalphabeta/CD19-depleted stem cell transplant. The origin of the receptors is a female patient aged 2 to 10 who had a stem cell transplant for Fanconi anemia, so the T cells may come from the graft donor.

This clonotype was observed many times. This chain uses TRBV7-2 with TRBJ2-1; no reliable D call. V was cut by 2 bases and J by 4 bases, with 12 bases left in between. In germline, CDR1 is SGHTA, CDR2 FQGNSA. CDR3 length: 15 residues. CDR3 nucleotide sequence: TGTGCCAGCAGCTTACTGACTGGGGATTACAATGAGCAGTTCTTC. Protein product: CASSLLTGDYNEQFF.

This clonotype was found a few times. This rearrangement joins TRBV7-2 to TRBJ1-1; D perhaps matches TRBD1 (6 bases). This CDR3 comprises 12 residues. CDR1 and CDR2 from the germline V gene are SGHTA and FQGNSA. V was shortened by 2 bases and J by 11 bases, with 12 bases between the two germline ends. CDR3 residues: CASSLTGQRAFF. CDR3 nucleotide sequence: TGTGCCAGCAGCTTAACTGGACAGAGGGCTTTCTTT. The whole variable domain, remainder taken from reference TRBV7-2 and TRBJ1-1, is GAGVSQSPSNKVTEKGKDVELRCDPISGHTALYWYRQSLGQGLEFLIYFQGNSAPDKSGLPSDRFSAERTGGSVSTLTIQRTQQEDSAVYLCASSLTGQRAFFGQGTRLTVV.

This clonotype was seen only a few times. This rearrangement joins TRBV7-3 to TRBJ2-2; no firm D call. V lost 5 bases to trimming and J lost 5 bases, with 9 bases between them. This CDR3 is 13 amino acids long. Germline V gene data show CDR1 as SGHTA and CDR2 as FQGTGA. The CDR3 sequence is CASSRGWTGELFF. CDR3 nucleotides: TGTGCCAGCAGCCGAGGCTGGACCGGGGAGCTGTTTTTT.

This clonotype has ten or more counts. J is TRBJ2-3 and V is TRBV20-1; no clear D gene. Trimming took off 0 bases at V and 8 bases at J, with 12 bases between the two ends. The length of the CDR3 is 13 residues. Germline V gene data show CDR1 as DFQATT and CDR2 as SNEGSKA (reference sequence). The DNA for the CDR3 is TGCAGTGCTAGAGAAGACCGACCCGCTACGCAGTATTTT. Translating it yields CSAREDRPATQYF.

This clonotype showed up many times. The chain links TRBV7-8 to TRBJ1-1; D call uncertain. CDR1 is SGHVS, CDR2 FQNEAQ, per germline. V lost 5 bases to trimming and J lost 4 bases, with 17 bases between them. The CDR3 loop spans 15 amino acids. CDR3 amino acids: CASSQQSHIGTEAFF. The CDR3 DNA sequence: TGTGCCAGCAGCCAGCAATCACACATTGGCACTGAAGCTTTCTTT.

This clonotype has just a few counts. The V and J genes are TRBV6-1 and TRBJ1-4; D is ambiguous. Deletions cut 6 bases from V and 8 bases from J, with 25 bases between. CDR1 MNHNS and CDR2 SASEGT come from the germline V gene. This CDR3 contains 17 residues. CDR3 in amino acids: CASRDYARQLRGEKLFF. CDR3 bases: TGTGCCAGCAGAGATTACGCCCGACAACTTCGAGGCGAAAAACTGTTTTTT.

This clonotype was seen at least ten times. The chain carries TRBV7-8 and TRBJ2-3; D remains unclear. The germline gives CDR1 SGHVS, CDR2 FQNEAQ. The CDR3 loop spans 14 amino acids. Trimming removed 3 bases from V and 1 base from J, with 8 bases in between. CDR3 bases: TGTGCCAGCAGCTTGACCCGAGGCACAGATACGCAGTATTTT. Translating it yields CASSLTRGTDTQYF.

This clonotype has ten or more counts. This sequence joins TRBV12-3 or TRBV12-4 and TRBJ2-7; D not certain. V shed 6 bases and J shed 1 base, with 13 bases lying between them. The CDR3 contains 14 residues. The CDR3 DNA reads TGTGCCAGCAGCTTTACGACATCTTCCTACGAGCAGTACTTC. This codes for CASSFTTSSYEQYF.

This clonotype showed up many times. The gene calls are TRBV5-1 and TRBJ1-1; D might be TRBD1 (5 bases). Trimming took 3 bases from V and 8 from J, leaving 8 bases between them. The germline V gene has CDR1 SGHRS and CDR2 YFSETQ. CDR3 length equals 11 residues. CDR3 loop: CASSSAGEAFF. The CDR3 DNA follows: TGCGCCAGCAGCTCCGCAGGGGAAGCTTTCTTT.

In its sample, this clonotype was seen many times. This chain connects TRBV12-3 or TRBV12-4 to TRBJ1-6; D remains unclear. The CDR3 loop spans 13 amino acids. V lost 3 bases and J 7 bases, leaving 7 bases between the germline ends. CDR3 loop: CASSFSGNSPLHF. Written as DNA, the CDR3 is TGTGCCAGCAGTTTTAGCGGAAATTCACCCCTCCACTTT.

The chain carries TRBV20-1 and TRBJ2-6, with a possible D match to TRBD1 (6 bases). Deletions cut 2 bases from V and 0 bases from J, with 8 bases between. Per germline, CDR1 DFQATT and CDR2 SNEGSKA (reference sequence). The CDR3 loop spans 15 amino acids. The CDR3 protein is CSARQGNSGANVLTF. As DNA, the CDR3 is TGCAGTGCTAGACAGGGGAACTCTGGGGCCAACGTCCTGACTTTC.

The table lists this clonotype with many counts. The chain uses TRBV10-3 and TRBJ2-7, with D uncertain. Germline CDR1 reads ENHRY; CDR2 reads SYGVKD. The CDR3 is made up of 16 amino acids. The V gene lost 1 base and the J gene lost 0 bases, with 13 bases spanning the gap. CDR3 bases: TGTGCCATCAGTGAGTATACCAGCGACCGCTCCTACGAGCAGTACTTC. This translates into CAISEYTSDRSYEQYF.

This clonotype has only a few counts. The V and J genes are TRBV11-2 and TRBJ2-5, with 8 bases that match TRBD2. The CDR3 covers 15 residues. CDR1 and CDR2 from the germline V gene are SGHAT and FQNNGV. The V gene end was trimmed by 4 bases and the J gene end by 4 bases; junction bases not matched to a gene: 8. CDR3 DNA: TGTGCCAGCAGCTCGGGACTAGTCCTCGGAGAGACCCAGTACTTC. Translation gives CASSSGLVLGETQYF.

The rearrangement joins TRBV7-8 to TRBJ2-5; 13 bases agree with TRBD2. The V gene end was trimmed by 6 bases and the J gene end by 2 bases; junction bases not matched to a gene: 9. Germline V lookup: CDR1 SGHVS, CDR2 FQNEAQ. The CDR3 contains 17 residues. This chain's CDR3 is CASRPTGLAGVQETQYF. CDR3 in DNA: TGTGCCAGCAGACCGACCGGACTAGCGGGGGTTCAAGAGACCCAGTACTTC.

This clonotype was counted between two and nine times. The chain couples TRBV7-2 to TRBJ2-5, with 11 bases aligning to TRBD1. There are 16 residues in the CDR3. CDR1 SGHTA and CDR2 FQGNSA come from the germline V gene. The ends lost 5 bases at V and 5 bases at J; junction bases unmatched: 10. Here the CDR3 reads CASSIAGTGGYETQYF. The CDR3, as DNA: TGTGCCAGCAGCATCGCCGGGACAGGGGGATATGAGACCCAGTACTTC.

This clonotype was observed a few times. The rearrangement links TRBV4-3 to TRBJ2-2, with 8 nucleotides matching TRBD2. V gave up 1 base and J gave up 5 bases; unmatched junction bases: 6. CDR1 is LGHNA and CDR2 is YSLEER in the germline V gene. The CDR3 runs to 16 residues. CDR3 coding DNA: TGCGCCAGCAGCCAAGTCCGAGCGGGGGTGACCGGGGAGCTGTTTTTT. It specifies CASSQVRAGVTGELFF.

This clonotype was observed many times. The chain carries TRBV28 and TRBJ1-2; TRBD1 aligns across 9 bases. This CDR3 contains 15 residues. Per the germline V gene, CDR1 is MDHEN and CDR2 is SYDVKM. Losses at the gene ends were 4 bases for V and 5 bases for J; bases not matched to a gene: 8. In nucleotides, the CDR3 is TGTGCCAGCAGTTCAGGACAGGGGAAGTGGTATGGCTACACCTTC. Protein product: CASSSGQGKWYGYTF.

This clonotype was detected only a few times. The rearrangement uses TRBV20-1 and TRBJ1-2; 9 nucleotides align to TRBD1. The junction had 12 bases not matched to a gene; V was cut back by 0 bases and J by 4 bases. The CDR3 covers 17 residues. CDR1 and CDR2 from the germline V gene are DFQATT and SNEGSKA (reference sequence). The CDR3 DNA follows: TGCAGTGCTAGAGACCGAGTGGACAGGGGCCAGATCTATGGCTACACCTTC. Protein product: CSARDRVDRGQIYGYTF.

The V gene is TRBV5-5, the J gene TRBJ1-1; possibly TRBD1 for D (5 bases). V was trimmed by 3 bases and J by 5 bases, leaving 17 bases between them. The CDR3 contains 15 residues. The germline gives CDR1 SGHKS, CDR2 YYEKEE (reference sequence). CDR3 sequence: CASSYTGLPETEAFF. DNA of the CDR3: TGTGCCAGCAGCTATACAGGACTTCCAGAAACTGAAGCTTTCTTT.

In its sample, this clonotype was seen many times. This chain uses TRBV25-1 with TRBJ2-1, with D maybe TRBD2 (6 bases). Germline V CDR1 and CDR2: MGHDK, SYGVNS. This CDR3 is 15 amino acids long. V was cut by 4 bases and J by 5 bases, with 15 bases left in between. The CDR3 nucleotides read TGTGCCAGCAGTGTTTTACTAGCAGGGAACAATGAGCAGTTCTTC. Residues: CASSVLLAGNNEQFF.

The sample holds many counts of this clonotype. This rearrangement joins TRBV12-3 or TRBV12-4 to TRBJ2-4, with a weak D call TRBD1 (8 bases). The CDR3 sequence is 16 residues long. The V end was cut by 4 bases, the J end by 3 bases, with 16 bases between. The CDR3 coding sequence is TGTGCCAGCAGTTCCTACAGGGGGGGAGGCAAAAACATTCAGTACTTC. Its translation: CASSSYRGGGKNIQYF.

The chain uses TRBV7-2 and TRBJ1-2, with D tentatively TRBD1 (5 bases). V dropped 5 bases and J dropped 4 bases, with 11 bases sitting between them. CDR3 length: 13 residues. Germline values: CDR1 SGHTA, CDR2 FQGNSA. The CDR3 is CASSLEGIYGYTF. For the CDR3, the DNA is TGTGCCAGCAGCCTCGAGGGGATCTATGGCTACACCTTC. Using reference TRBV7-2 and TRBJ1-2 for the parts outside the CDR3, the full variable domain is GAGVSQSPSNKVTEKGKDVELRCDPISGHTALYWYRQSLGQGLEFLIYFQGNSAPDKSGLPSDRFSAERTGGSVSTLTIQRTQQEDSAVYLCASSLEGIYGYTFGSGTRLTVV.

This clonotype came up a few times. The gene calls are TRBV5-1 and TRBJ1-2; TRBD1 aligns across 7 bases. Germline V gene lookup returns CDR1 SGHRS and CDR2 YFSETQ. The CDR3 consists of 15 residues. V shed 2 bases, J shed 4 bases, and the junction held 8 bases outside the gene matches. CDR3 sequence: CASSLAWDSSYGYTF. CDR3 DNA: TGCGCCAGCAGCTTAGCGTGGGACAGCAGCTATGGCTACACCTTC.

There are many counts of this clonotype. This chain joins TRBV27 and TRBJ1-5; TRBD1 might be the D (6 bases). The CDR3 runs 15 residues. Trimming shortened V by 2 bases and J by 5 bases, and 13 bases separated the two germline ends. The germline CDR1 and CDR2 sequences are MNHEY and SMNVEV (reference sequence). CDR3 in DNA: TGTGCCAGCAGTTTAAGAGGGGGTTACGATCAGCCCCAGCATTTT. Translated: CASSLRGGYDQPQHF.

About this clonotype itself: Its ends do not fully match the called genes, so a read error is possible. This chain links TRBV3-1 with TRBJ2-1; 11 bases line up with TRBD2. This CDR3 has 19 residues. Germline V gives CDR1 LGHDT, CDR2 YNNKEL (reference sequence). CDR3 bases: TGTGCCAGCTGCCAGGAGGCCCCCGGGACTAGCGGCCCCTACAATGAGCAGTTCTTC. It translates to CASCQEAPGTSGPYNEQFF.